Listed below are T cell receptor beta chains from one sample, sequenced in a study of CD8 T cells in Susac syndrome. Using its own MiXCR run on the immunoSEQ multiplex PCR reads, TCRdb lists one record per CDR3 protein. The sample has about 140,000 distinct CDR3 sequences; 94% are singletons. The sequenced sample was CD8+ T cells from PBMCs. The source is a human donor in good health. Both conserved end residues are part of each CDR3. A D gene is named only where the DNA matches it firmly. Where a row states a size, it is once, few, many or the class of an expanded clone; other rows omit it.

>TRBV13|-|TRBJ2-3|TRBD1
TGTGCCAGCAGCAAGACAGGGGTTAGCACAGATACGCAGTATTTT
CASSKTGVSTDTQYF
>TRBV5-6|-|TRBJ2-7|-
TGTGCCAGCAGCTTGGTCCTGGAAGAGGCCGAGCAGTACTTC
CASSLVLEEAEQYF
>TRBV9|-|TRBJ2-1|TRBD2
TGTGCCAGCAGCGTAGGGCGGGAGGGCCACTATGAGCAGTTCTTC
CASSVGREGHYEQFF
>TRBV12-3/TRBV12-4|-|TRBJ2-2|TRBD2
TGTGCCAGCAGTTTGGGGCTAGCGGACACCGGGGAGCTGTTTTTT
CASSLGLADTGELFF
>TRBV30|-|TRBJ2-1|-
TGTGCCTGGAGTACCCAAACGGAGGGTGAGCAGTTCTTC
CAWSTQTEGEQFF
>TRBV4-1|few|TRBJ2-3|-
TGCGCCAGCAGCCCTCTTTCGGCAGATACGCAGTATTTT
CASSPLSADTQYF
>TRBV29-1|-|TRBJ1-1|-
TGCAGCGTCCTTGGGGGGGGGACCACTGAAGCTTTCTTT
CSVLGGGTTEAFF
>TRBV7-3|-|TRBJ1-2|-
TGTGCCAGCAGCTTAAATGGGGGTGATAACTATGGCTACACCTTC
CASSLNGGDNYGYTF
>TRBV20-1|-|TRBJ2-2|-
TGCAGTGCTATGGGGGGGAACACCGGGGAGCTGTTTTTT
CSAMGGNTGELFF
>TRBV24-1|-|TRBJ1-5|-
TGTGCCACCAGTGGACAAAGGAGTGACAATCAGCCCCAGCATTTT
CATSGQRSDNQPQHF
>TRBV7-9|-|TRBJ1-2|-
TGTGCCAGCAGCCCCGGCGGGCTAGCCTACACCTTC
CASSPGGLAYTF
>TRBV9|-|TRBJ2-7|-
TGTGCCAGCAGCGATAATCCGGGACACTTCTACGAGCAGTACTTC
CASSDNPGHFYEQYF
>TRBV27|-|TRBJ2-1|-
TGTGCCAGCAGCTACGGGGGCAATGAGCAGTTCTTC
CASSYGGNEQFF
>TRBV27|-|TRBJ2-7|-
TGTGCCAGCAGTTTAAACGGCGGCTCCTACGAGCAGTACTTC
CASSLNGGSYEQYF
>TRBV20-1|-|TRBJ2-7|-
TGCAGTGCTGTGCCTAGACCAAGCTCCTACGAGCAGTACTTC
CSAVPRPSSYEQYF
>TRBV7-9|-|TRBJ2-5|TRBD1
TGTGCCAGCAGCTTAGTACAGGGGGCGAAAGAGACCCAGTACTTC
CASSLVQGAKETQYF
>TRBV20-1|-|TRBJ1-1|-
TGCAGTGCTACGGGCCTTAACACTGAAGCTTTCTTT
CSATGLNTEAFF
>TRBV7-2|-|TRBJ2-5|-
TGTGCCAGCAGCTTAATGGAGGGGTCAGAGACCCAGTACTTC
CASSLMEGSETQYF
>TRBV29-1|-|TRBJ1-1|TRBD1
TGCAGCGGTAACGGACAGGGTCTAGGGGAAGCTTTCTTT
CSGNGQGLGEAFF
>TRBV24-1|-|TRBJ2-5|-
TGTGCCACCAGTGATTTGCCAGCAGGGCAGGAGACCCAGTACTTC
CATSDLPAGQETQYF
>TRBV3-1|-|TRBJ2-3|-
TGTGCCAGCAGCCAATGGATCCAAGATTACCCGAGCACAGATACGCAGTATTTT
CASSQWIQDYPSTDTQYF
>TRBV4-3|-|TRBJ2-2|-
TGCGCCAGCAGCCAAGGGCTCCTTGGAGGTGCCGGGGAGCTGTTTTTT
CASSQGLLGGAGELFF
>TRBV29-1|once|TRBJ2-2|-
TGCAGCGTTCCTAGCAGTAACACCGGGGAGCTGTTTTTT
CSVPSSNTGELFF
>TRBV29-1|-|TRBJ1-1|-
TGCAGCGTTTTAGGGGAGGGGGAAGCTTTCTTT
CSVLGEGEAFF
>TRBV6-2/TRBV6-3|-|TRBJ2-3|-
TGTGCCAGCAGTTACGCGAGCCTAGCAGATACGCAGTATTTT
CASSYASLADTQYF
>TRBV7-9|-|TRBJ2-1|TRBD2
TGTGCCAGCAGCTCAGTGGGCGGGAGACATGAGCAGTTCTTC
CASSSVGGRHEQFF
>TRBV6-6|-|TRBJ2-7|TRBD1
TGTGCCAGCAGCAGGGACAGGTACCCCGAGCAGTACTTC
CASSRDRYPEQYF
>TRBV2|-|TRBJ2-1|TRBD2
TGTGCCAGCAGGAGGACTAGCGGAGAAGTGTATGAGCAGTTCTTC
CASRRTSGEVYEQFF
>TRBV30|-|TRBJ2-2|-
TGTGCCTGGAAGGTACTAGCCACCGGGGAGCTGTTTTTT
CAWKVLATGELFF
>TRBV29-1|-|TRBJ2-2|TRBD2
TGCAGCGTGGAAGCGGGGCCGAGCACCGGGGAGCTGTTTTTT
CSVEAGPSTGELFF
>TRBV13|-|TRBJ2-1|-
TGTGCCAGCAGCCCACTAGTTGAGCAGTTCTTC
CASSPLVEQFF
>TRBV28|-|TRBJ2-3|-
TGTGCCAGCAGTTTGGACACAGGGAGGTCCGATACGCAGTATTTT
CASSLDTGRSDTQYF
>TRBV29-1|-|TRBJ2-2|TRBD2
TGCAGCGTTGAAGGACCTAGCGGGAGTCAGGGGGAGCTGTTTTTT
CSVEGPSGSQGELFF
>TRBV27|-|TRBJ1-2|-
TGTGCCAGCAGGTGGACAGAAAACTATGGCTACACCTTC
CASRWTENYGYTF
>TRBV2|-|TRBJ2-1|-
TGTGCCATCATAGCGGTGAGCTCCTACAATGAGCAGTTCTTC
CAIIAVSSYNEQFF
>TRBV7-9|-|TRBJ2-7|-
TGTGCCAGCAGGGGGGGCGGAGCCTACGAGCAGTACTTC
CASRGGGAYEQYF
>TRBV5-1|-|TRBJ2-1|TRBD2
TGCGCCAGCAGCTTGGACTGGACTAGCGGCAATGAGCAGTTCTTC
CASSLDWTSGNEQFF
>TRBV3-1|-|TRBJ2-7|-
TGTGCCAGCAGCCAGCAGCACGAGCAGTACTTC
CASSQQHEQYF
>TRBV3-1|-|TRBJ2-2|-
TGTGCCAGCGGCCCGGGGAACACCGGGGAGCTGTTTTTT
CASGPGNTGELFF
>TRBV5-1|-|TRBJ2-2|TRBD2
TGCGCCAGCAGCTTCGGGCTAGCGGAGAACATTGTCGGGGAGCTGTTTTTT
CASSFGLAENIVGELFF
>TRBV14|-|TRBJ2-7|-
TGTGCCAGCAGCCAGGGGTGGACCTACGAGCAGTACTTC
CASSQGWTYEQYF
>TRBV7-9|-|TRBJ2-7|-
TGTGCCAGCAGCTTACCCAGGGGGGGCCACTACGAGCAGTACTTC
CASSLPRGGHYEQYF
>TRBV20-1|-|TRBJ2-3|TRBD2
TGCAGTGCTAGAAGGACTAGCGGGAGTTCAGATACGCAGTATTTT
CSARRTSGSSDTQYF
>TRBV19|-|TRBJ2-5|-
TGTGCCAGTAGTAAACCCGGTGACTCCTGGGTGGTCGAAGAGACCCAGTACTTC
CASSKPGDSWVVEETQYF
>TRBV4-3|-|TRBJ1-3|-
TGCGCCAGCAGCCAGGAGGACATCTCTGGAAACACCATATATTTT
CASSQEDISGNTIYF
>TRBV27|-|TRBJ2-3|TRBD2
TGTGCCAGCAGACCAAGATACGGGACTAGGCGCACAGATACGCAGTATTTT
CASRPRYGTRRTDTQYF
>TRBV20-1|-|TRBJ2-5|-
TGCAGTGCTTTGGATCGCGGGTGTGAAGAGACCCAGTACTTC
CSALDRGCEETQYF
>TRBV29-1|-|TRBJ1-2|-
TGCAGCGTTGAAGAAGACGGGTTGGACTATGGCTACACCTTC
CSVEEDGLDYGYTF
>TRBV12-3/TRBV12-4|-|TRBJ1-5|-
TGTGCCAGCAGTTTCGCCAGCCCGAATCAGCCCCAGCATTTT
CASSFASPNQPQHF
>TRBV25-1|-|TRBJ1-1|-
TGTGCCAGCACCCCATTGGAGAACACTGAAGCTTTCTTT
CASTPLENTEAFF
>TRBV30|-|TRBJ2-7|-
TGTGCCTGGAGTGGGACCCCCTACGAGCAGTACTTC
CAWSGTPYEQYF
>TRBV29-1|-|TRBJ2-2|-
TGCAGCGTTGAAGGGCTAGGGGAGCTGTTTTTT
CSVEGLGELFF
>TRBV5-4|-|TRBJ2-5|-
TGTGCCAGCAGCGAGAGGAACGGGGAGACCCAGTACTTC
CASSERNGETQYF
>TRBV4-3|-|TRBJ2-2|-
TGCGCCAGCAGCCCCTTTTCTCTGAACACCGGGGAGCTGTTTTTT
CASSPFSLNTGELFF
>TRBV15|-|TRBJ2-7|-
TGTGCCACCAGCAGGGTTCCGTCTTCCTACGAGCAGTACTTC
CATSRVPSSYEQYF
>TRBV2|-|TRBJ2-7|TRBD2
TGTGCCAGCAGTGATTTGGTTTCGGGGGGCGAGCAGTACTTC
CASSDLVSGGEQYF